This is a list of T cell receptor beta chains from one sample in a study of vaccination effects on CD4 cells after COVID-19. These receptors are not linked to any known antigen. Some clones are missing from TCRdb's copy, which holds only in-frame ones; the method was immunoSEQ multiplex PCR. Of about 57,000 clones listed, about four fifths are singletons. The input for sequencing was CD4+ T cells from PBMCs cultured without peptide, taken after COVID-19 vaccination. The receptors stem from a human donor who received a COVID-19 vaccine. CDR3s include the opening cysteine and the closing phenylalanine or tryptophan. The D gene is left open where the match is weak. Size tells how often a clone was seen (once, few, many) or the class of an expanded clone, and some rows leave it out.

V gene	D gene	clone size	J gene	CDR3 protein	CDR3 DNA
TRBV2	TRBD1	-	TRBJ1-1	CASSDRGRGDEAFF	TGTGCCAGCAGTGACAGGGGGCGGGGAGATGAAGCTTTCTTT
TRBV9	-	-	TRBJ2-3	CASSLGDTQYF	TGTGCCAGCAGCCTGGGGGATACGCAGTATTTT
TRBV9	-	-	TRBJ1-2	CASSVRGAGYGYTF	TGTGCCAGCAGCGTACGAGGGGCAGGCTATGGCTACACCTTC
TRBV4-3	-	-	TRBJ1-6	CASSSEVGDTYNSPLHF	TGCGCCAGCAGCTCCGAGGTGGGGGACACCTATAATTCACCCCTCCACTTT
TRBV10-3	-	once	TRBJ2-2	CAISQRTVNTGELFF	TGTGCCATCAGCCAAAGGACAGTGAACACCGGGGAGCTGTTTTTT
TRBV30	-	-	TRBJ2-1	CAWSSGDYNEQFF	TGTGCCTGGAGTTCCGGGGACTACAATGAGCAGTTCTTC
TRBV2	-	-	TRBJ2-3	CASSQSPQTDTQYF	TGTGCCAGCAGTCAGAGCCCCCAAACAGATACGCAGTATTTT
TRBV9	TRBD1	-	TRBJ1-2	CASSASGTGGNYGYTF	TGTGCCAGCAGCGCGTCCGGGACAGGGGGCAACTATGGCTACACCTTC
TRBV6-1	TRBD2	once	TRBJ2-1	CASSIAGLPGNEQFF	TGTGCCAGCAGTATAGCGGGCCTCCCCGGTAATGAGCAGTTCTTC
TRBV28	-	-	TRBJ1-3	CASSLSTIGNTIYF	TGTGCCAGCAGTCTCTCAACAATAGGAAACACCATATATTTT
TRBV15	TRBD1	-	TRBJ2-5	CATSRVIARGPQETQYF	TGTGCCACCAGCAGAGTAATTGCCAGGGGGCCTCAAGAGACCCAGTACTTC
TRBV30	TRBD2	-	TRBJ2-3	CAWSVQTSGGRSDTQYF	TGTGCCTGGAGTGTACAAACTAGCGGGGGGAGGTCCGATACGCAGTATTTT
TRBV7-8	-	-	TRBJ2-2	CASSLARDTGELFF	TGTGCCAGCAGCTTAGCGCGGGACACCGGGGAGCTGTTTTTT
TRBV10-3	TRBD1	-	TRBJ2-7	CAIEGRGTGSTYEQYF	TGTGCCATCGAGGGACGGGGGACAGGGTCTACCTACGAGCAGTACTTC
TRBV6-4	-	few	TRBJ2-3	CASSAGTDTQYF	TGTGCCAGCAGTGCGGGGACAGATACGCAGTATTTT
TRBV3-1/TRBV3-2	-	few	TRBJ2-1	CASSQEDWLSYNEQFF	TGTGCCAGCAGCCAAGAAGATTGGCTTTCCTACAATGAGCAGTTCTTC
TRBV25-1	-	-	TRBJ2-6	CASSGPAETYSGANVLTF	TGTGCCAGCAGTGGGCCAGCGGAGACCTATTCTGGGGCCAACGTCCTGACTTTC
TRBV6-5	-	-	TRBJ2-1	CASSYSVRNREQFF	TGTGCCAGCAGTTACTCGGTTAGAAATCGTGAGCAGTTCTTC
TRBV19	-	-	TRBJ1-1	CASSIEPVGQAFF	TGTGCCAGTAGTATTGAGCCTGTTGGACAAGCTTTCTTT
TRBV19	TRBD1	-	TRBJ1-2	CASSPNGQGNYGYTF	TGTGCCAGTAGTCCCAACGGACAGGGGAACTATGGCTACACCTTC
TRBV2	-	-	TRBJ1-3	CASQNEGLDWASAGNTIYF	TGTGCCAGCCAAAACGAGGGCCTAGACTGGGCATCGGCTGGAAACACCATATATTTT
TRBV6-1	-	-	TRBJ2-6	CASSDRTGANVLTF	TGTGCCAGCAGTGACAGGACTGGGGCCAACGTCCTGACTTTC
TRBV6-2/TRBV6-3	TRBD2	-	TRBJ2-1	CASSNPGTSGASSYNEQFF	TGTGCCAGCAGTAACCCTGGGACTAGCGGGGCCAGCTCCTACAATGAGCAGTTCTTC
TRBV9	TRBD2	-	TRBJ2-3	CASSVELAGVTDTQYF	TGTGCCAGCAGCGTAGAACTAGCGGGGGTTACAGATACGCAGTATTTT
TRBV3-1/TRBV3-2	-	-	TRBJ1-6	CASSHRGNSPLHF	TGTGCCAGCAGCCACAGGGGAAATTCACCCCTCCACTTT
TRBV9	-	-	TRBJ2-7	CASSTRDPFASYEQYF	TGTGCCAGCAGCACACGAGACCCATTCGCCTCCTACGAGCAGTACTTC
TRBV6-5	-	-	TRBJ1-5	CASAVGVNQPQHF	TGTGCCAGCGCTGTAGGGGTAAATCAGCCCCAGCATTTT
TRBV30	-	-	TRBJ1-2	CAWRSPLSTYGYTF	TGTGCCTGGAGGTCTCCGTTGTCCACCTATGGCTACACCTTC
TRBV7-8	-	-	TRBJ1-4	CASSSRRLTNEKLFF	TGTGCCAGCAGCTCCAGACGGCTTACTAATGAAAAACTGTTTTTT
TRBV29-1	-	-	TRBJ1-2	CSVEPYGRQRRYGYTF	TGCAGCGTTGAGCCTTACGGACGCCAGAGGAGGTATGGCTACACCTTC
TRBV3-1/TRBV3-2	-	-	TRBJ2-3	CASSRSGPSTDTQYF	TGTGCCAGCAGCCGTTCCGGCCCGAGCACAGATACGCAGTATTTT
TRBV6-2/TRBV6-3	TRBD2	-	TRBJ2-3	CASSYTSGPTDTQYF	TGTGCCAGCAGTTACACTAGCGGGCCCACGGATACGCAGTATTTT
TRBV12-3/TRBV12-4	-	-	TRBJ1-2	CASSLGRRGYTF	TGTGCCAGCAGTTTAGGGCGGCGTGGCTACACCTTC
TRBV6-5	-	few	TRBJ1-2	CASSYSEVTNYGYTF	TGTGCCAGCAGTTACTCGGAGGTCACTAACTATGGCTACACCTTC
TRBV7-2	-	-	TRBJ1-1	CASSPPHTGMGTEAFF	TGTGCCAGCAGCCCGCCTCACACAGGGATGGGCACTGAAGCTTTCTTT
TRBV7-8	-	once	TRBJ2-7	CASSLEFRTGQYF	TGTGCCAGCAGCTTAGAGTTCCGGACGGGGCAGTACTTC
TRBV18	-	-	TRBJ1-2	CATTGDSRGYTF	TGTGCCACTACCGGAGATAGCAGAGGCTACACCTTC
TRBV11-2	-	-	TRBJ2-3	CASSRTGRPDTQYF	TGTGCCAGCAGCCGGACCGGTCGCCCAGATACGCAGTATTTT
TRBV2	TRBD2	once	TRBJ2-7	CASRLGSGRASYEQYF	TGTGCCAGCAGATTAGGTAGCGGGAGGGCCTCCTACGAGCAGTACTTC
TRBV19	TRBD1	-	TRBJ2-1	CASRWGTGGYNEQFF	TGTGCCAGTAGATGGGGGACAGGGGGCTACAATGAGCAGTTCTTC
TRBV18	TRBD1	-	TRBJ1-1	CASAMDRTNTEAFF	TGTGCCAGCGCTATGGACAGGACGAACACTGAAGCTTTCTTT
TRBV3-1/TRBV3-2	-	once	TRBJ1-5	CASSQGNQPQHF	TGTGCCAGCAGCCAAGGAAATCAGCCCCAGCATTTT
TRBV6-2/TRBV6-3	-	-	TRBJ1-5	CASSYSSEGNQPQHF	TGTGCCAGCAGTTATTCGTCTGAGGGCAATCAGCCCCAGCATTTT
TRBV29-1	-	once	TRBJ1-1	CSGSGHLNTEAFF	TGCAGCGGGTCGGGACACTTGAACACTGAAGCTTTCTTT
TRBV3-1/TRBV3-2	TRBD2	-	TRBJ2-1	CASSWTSGGSYNEQFF	TGTGCCAGCAGCTGGACTAGCGGGGGTTCGTACAATGAGCAGTTCTTC
TRBV4-1	TRBD1	-	TRBJ1-5	CASSPRTTGVSQPQHF	TGCGCCAGCAGCCCCCGCACGACAGGGGTCAGTCAGCCCCAGCATTTT
TRBV6-6	-	-	TRBJ1-6	CASSYSTGSPLHF	TGTGCCAGCAGTTACTCGACTGGGTCACCCCTCCACTTT
TRBV20-1	-	-	TRBJ2-2	CSAAGTGELFF	TGCAGTGCTGCCGGCACCGGGGAGCTGTTTTTT
TRBV12-3/TRBV12-4	-	-	TRBJ1-5	CASSLGQPQHF	TGTGCCAGCAGTTTGGGGCAGCCCCAGCATTTT
TRBV7-9	TRBD1	once	TRBJ1-1	CASSPWRGPTNTEAFF	TGTGCCAGCAGCCCTTGGAGGGGGCCTACGAACACTGAAGCTTTCTTT
TRBV25-1	-	-	TRBJ2-6	CASSISISGTGANVLTF	TGTGCCAGCAGTATTTCTATTTCGGGGACTGGGGCCAACGTCCTGACTTTC
TRBV25-1	-	-	TRBJ1-6	CASSDTQTAGYNSPLHF	TGTGCCAGCAGTGATACCCAGACGGCGGGGTATAATTCACCCCTCCACTTT
TRBV3-1/TRBV3-2	TRBD2	once	TRBJ2-1	CASSQDIVGGRTQFF	TGTGCCAGCAGCCAAGATATAGTGGGCGGGAGGACGCAGTTCTTC
TRBV19	-	-	TRBJ1-2	CASRELYDYGYTF	TGTGCCAGTAGGGAGCTGTACGACTATGGCTACACCTTC
TRBV29-1	-	-	TRBJ2-2	CSVGTGINTGELFF	TGCAGCGTCGGTACAGGGATCAACACCGGGGAGCTGTTTTTT